This T cell receptor (beta chain) originates from a study of early stage breast cancer tumors (dated by TCRdb to the late 2010s). In terms of the full investigation: Of the 15 to 20 invasive breast tumors, more than 9 were found to be estrogen receptor-positive, progesterone receptor-positive and HER2-negative. Of the roughly twelve ER+/PR+/HER2- tumors, eight were classified as invasive ductal carcinomas and four as invasive lobular carcinomas. On average, each sample had around 10-fold read coverage. A total of about 2,800,000 templates, representing approximately 1,100,000 unique clonotypes, were detected across all samples. Beyond this particular receptor, the publication reports: Bulk genomic DNA sequencing of unsorted cells missed chain pairing and functional markers such as CD4, CD8 and FOXP3. About 2.7-fold higher T cell density and higher clonality were observed in tumors than in adjacent normal breast tissue. Enriched TCRB sequences shared across patients were mostly commonly generated sequences, unlikely to play an important role in the tumor microenvironment. Because the cohort was small, a breakdown by tumor subtype could not be done. Greater similarity was observed between blood and normal breast repertoires than between blood and tumor repertoires, and tumor was distinguished from normal in about 90% of the 16 patients when each tissue was compared with blood.

Comment on this clone: Its antigen has not been determined. It has no much larger one-base neighbor in the sample; base qualities were not kept.

The study profiled bulk TCR beta-chain repertoires in matched peripheral blood, tumor and adjacent normal breast tissue taken from more than 15 patients with early-stage breast cancer. Before surgery, roughly 4.5-10 mL of whole blood was collected into EDTA tubes and then processed within 2 hours. Peripheral blood mononuclear cells were isolated by Ficoll-Paque centrifugation in SepMate-50 tubes. For storage in liquid nitrogen, PBMCs were cryopreserved as aliquots of 2 to 4 million cells in around 90% FBS with around 10% DMSO. The Qiagen AllPrep DNA/RNA Mini kit was used to extract genomic DNA. The CDR1 and CDR2 encoded by the germline V gene are LGHNA and YNFKEQ. There are 18 amino acids in the CDR3, from cysteine to phenylalanine inclusive. The CDR3 DNA has 54 bases and is translated from base 1. A distance of 16 bases separates the germline ends of V and J, which lose 1 base and 0 bases respectively.

Two independent genomic DNA replicates were amplified for each sample, with around 0.5 ug used for blood and around 1.5 ug for tumor or normal breast. TCRB sequencing of genomic DNA was carried out with the ImmunoSeq Intro kit according to the manufacturer's instructions. Multiplex PCR was run for around 30 cycles using proprietary primers and spike-in control sequences for absolute quantification. Single-end 150-bp reads were used to sequence an 87-bp fragment covering the CDR3 and the flanking V and J genes. Seven samples, with two replicates for each sample, were multiplexed per lane of an Illumina MiSeq using version 3.0 chemistry. Under the source paper's analysis protocol: Raw data were processed by the vendor's proprietary pipeline, with both replicates merged into one result per sample. Productive rearrangements sharing the V-gene family, CDR3 amino acid sequence and J-gene segment were defined as clonotypes. Clonality was computed as 1 minus the normalized Shannon entropy (Pielou evenness) of TCRB abundances. To estimate T cell density, the total number of templates was divided by the input cell count, which was inferred from how much DNA went in. Recon was used with default parameters to estimate total repertoire diversity and clonality. A clonotype was considered tumor-enriched if its abundance in tumor exceeded 0.1% and was at least 32-fold higher than its abundance in normal breast. The source is immuneACCESS, and TCRdb retained only in-frame sequences with V and J called. Part of the clones is not carried over; for the studies checked, unresolved V genes explain less than half of this, and the remainder is unexplained. V and J calls and clone size come straight from that table; D and trimming were deduced from the DNA. This sample holds tens of thousands of clones; under 85% were observed only once. The ten most abundant clones make up 3.5% of the sample.

This receptor was taken from a person between 55 and 70 years old with breast cancer. The sample was blood. The chain employs TRBV4-2 and TRBJ1-3; the D gene is perhaps TRBD1, from 5 matching bases. CDR3 sequence: CASSQAGTAEYSGNTIYF. The sequence in DNA is TGTGCCAGCAGCCAAGCAGGGACGGCTGAGTACTCTGGAAACACCATATATTTT.